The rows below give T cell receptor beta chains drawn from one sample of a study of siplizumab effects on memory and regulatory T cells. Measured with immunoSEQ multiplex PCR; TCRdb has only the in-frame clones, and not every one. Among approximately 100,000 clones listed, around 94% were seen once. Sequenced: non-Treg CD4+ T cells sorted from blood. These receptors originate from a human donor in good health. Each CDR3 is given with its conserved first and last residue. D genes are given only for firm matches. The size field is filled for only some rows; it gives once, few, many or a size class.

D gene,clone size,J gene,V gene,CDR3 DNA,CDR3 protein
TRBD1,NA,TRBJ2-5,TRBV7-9,TGTGCCAGCATGCTGACAGGGGGCGGGGAGACCCAGTACTTC,CASMLTGGGETQYF
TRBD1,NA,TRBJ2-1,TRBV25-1,TGTGCCAGCAAGATCGAGGGGACAGCCTACAATGAGCAGTTCTTC,CASKIEGTAYNEQFF
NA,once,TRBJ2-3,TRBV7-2,TGTGCCAGCAGACAGGACGGAGATACGCAGTATTTT,CASRQDGDTQYF
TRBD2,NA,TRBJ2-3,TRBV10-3,TGTGCCATCAGTGAGTGGGCGCGGGAGACTCCAGATACGCAGTATTTT,CAISEWARETPDTQYF
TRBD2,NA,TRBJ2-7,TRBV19,TGTGCCAGTAGTACCCAGCCCTCAAGGACTAGCGGGAGACGCGAGCAGTACTTC,CASSTQPSRTSGRREQYF
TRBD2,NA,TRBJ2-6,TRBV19,TGTGCCAGTAGTACCTACGGACTAGGGAGTTCTGGGGCCAACGTCCTGACTTTC,CASSTYGLGSSGANVLTF
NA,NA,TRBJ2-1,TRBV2,TGTGCCAGCGTCGCTCAACGAGGGTCCAATGAGCAGTTCTTC,CASVAQRGSNEQFF
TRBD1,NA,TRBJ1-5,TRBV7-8,TGTGCCAGCAGCTTAAAAGACAGGGGACGAAATCAGCCCCAGCATTTT,CASSLKDRGRNQPQHF
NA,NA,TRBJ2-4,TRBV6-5,TGTGCCAGCAGTTACTCCCAAGTGGGAAACATTCAGTACTTC,CASSYSQVGNIQYF
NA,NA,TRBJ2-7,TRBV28,TGTGCCAGCAGTTCCTCGGCCCTCCAAACCCAACAGTACTTC,CASSSSALQTQQYF
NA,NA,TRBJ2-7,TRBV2,TGTGCCAGCAGTTCCGGACCCCTTACCGAGCAGTACTTC,CASSSGPLTEQYF
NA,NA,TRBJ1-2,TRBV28,TGTGCCAGCAGTTTTTTTGATCGGCCCTATGGCTACACCTTC,CASSFFDRPYGYTF
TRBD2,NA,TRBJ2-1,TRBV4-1,TGCGCCAGCAGCCAACCTAGGGAGCGGGAGCTTTTGCAGTTCTTC,CASSQPRERELLQFF
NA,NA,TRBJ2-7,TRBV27,TGTGCCAGCAGTTTTCGGGACCGGATAGAGCAGTACTTC,CASSFRDRIEQYF
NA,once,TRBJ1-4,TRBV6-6,TGTGCCAGCAGTTACTCAGAAGAAAAACTGTTTTTT,CASSYSEEKLFF
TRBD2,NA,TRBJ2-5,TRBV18,TGTGCCAGCTCACCACGGACTAGCGGGAGTCAAGAGACCCAGTACTTC,CASSPRTSGSQETQYF
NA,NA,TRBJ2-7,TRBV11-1,TGTGCCAGCAGCTTAGAGTTTGGGTCCAACCCCTACGAGCAGTACTTC,CASSLEFGSNPYEQYF
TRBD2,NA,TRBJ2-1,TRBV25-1,TGTGCCAGCAGAGAAACGGGACTAAGGAATGAGCAGTTCTTC,CASRETGLRNEQFF
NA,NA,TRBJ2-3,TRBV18,TGTGCCAGCTCACCAACCGGAGGCCGCGGCACAGATACGCAGTATTTT,CASSPTGGRGTDTQYF
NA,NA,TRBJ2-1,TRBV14,TGTGCCAGCAGCCAAAGCCTAGGAATTGAGCAGTTCTTC,CASSQSLGIEQFF
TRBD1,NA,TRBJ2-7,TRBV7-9,TGTGCCAGCAGCTTAGTCGGGACAGGGGGCTATCAATCCTACGAGCAGTACTTC,CASSLVGTGGYQSYEQYF
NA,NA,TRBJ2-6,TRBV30,TGTGCCTGGGGTATACGTGGGGCCAACGTCCTGACTTTC,CAWGIRGANVLTF